A single T cell receptor beta chain is shown here with its context. The antigen is unknown. Deletions cut 0 bases from V and 6 bases from J, with 17 bases between. The CDR3 consists of 17 residues. Germline CDR1 and CDR2: PRHDT and FYEKMQ (reference sequence). The data originate from a study of shared clonotypes between healthy human individuals. Study outcomes and limitations: In general, naive subsets displayed greater estimated richness than memory subsets did.

The authors' processing: ImmunoSEQ junction-only sequences lacked quality scores, so their filtering differed. Sequencing used immunoSEQ multiplex PCR; TCRdb keeps in-frame clones, though not all of them. V, J and clone size reflect that table, while D and trimming were determined from the DNA. This sample has 400,000 or so clones, with just over 95% found just once. Every donor, a Caucasian adult, lived in Nashville, Tennessee. The receptor was isolated from a man aged 25-45 years in good health. Sequencing was performed on memory CD8+ T cells sorted from blood. Subset described: CD45RO+ cells pooled with CCR7-negative TemRA cells. The chain has TRBV13 and TRBJ2-2; D may be TRBD1 or TRBD2 (5 bases each). The CDR3 loop is CASSLGLAGSGAGELFF. The CDR3 coding sequence is TGTGCCAGCAGCTTAGGCCTAGCAGGGAGCGGAGCCGGGGAGCTGTTTTTT.